The T cell receptor (beta chain) under discussion was sequenced for a study of response to subunit inactivated influenza vaccine. TCRdb reanalysed the RT-PCR reads using MiXCR and keeps one entry per CDR3 protein. The profile covers 180,000 or so distinct CDR3 sequences, with roughly 12% appearing a single time and 25% to 30% taken by the ten largest. Of note for this clonotype: A read error may explain this, as a much larger clone is one base away.

This CDR3 region has 14 residues. Germline CDR1 reads SGHTA; CDR2 reads FQGNSA. The data were also submitted as part of a second study, on T cells expressing NK-cell markers. That work states: What made the TCR beta cDNA was 5'RACE template switching with UMIs. Several experiments added an anti-gamma-delta TCR antibody to sort only alpha-beta TCR T cells.

Specimen: CD8+ T cells sorted from PBMCs, collected about 13 days after vaccination. The chain couples TRBV7-2 to TRBJ1-2, with 7 positions matching TRBD1. The TCR was taken from a man aged 45-65 years who received an inactivated influenza vaccine. CDR3 nucleotide sequence: TGTGCCGGCAGCTTAGGGACAGACTTCTATGGCTACACCTTC. Translation gives CAGSLGTDFYGYTF.